The 18 T cell receptor beta chains reported below all come from one sample, sequenced in a study of T cell repertoires in cytomegalovirus infection. TCRdb independently ran MiXCR on the reads; one entry per CDR3 protein. The table includes more than 400,000 distinct CDR3 sequences, about 25% detected once. Material for sequencing was PBMCs. These receptors were taken from a human donor in good health (CMV status not recorded). Some clones in this sample may be carry-over from other donors' samples.

CDR3 sequence: CASSSLGQGYSGANVLTF. CDR3 nucleotides: TGTGCCAGCAGTTCCCTAGGGCAGGGGTACTCTGGGGCCAACGTCCTGACTTTC. The chain joins TRBV28 to TRBJ2-6; D might be TRBD1 (6 bases). CDR1 MDHEN and CDR2 SYDVKM come from the germline V gene. The CDR3 spans 18 residues. Trimming removed 4 bases from V and 0 bases from J, with 16 bases in between. Looking up the rest from reference TRBV28 and TRBJ2-6 gives the full variable domain: DVKVTQSSRYLVKRTGEKVFLECVQDMDHENMFWYRQDPGLGLRLIYFSYDVKMKEKGDIPEGYSVSREKKERFSLILESASTNQTSMYLCASSSLGQGYSGANVLTFGAGSRLTVL.

The table lists this clonotype with a few counts. This chain joins TRBV19 and TRBJ2-1; 7 bases line up with TRBD1. V shed 5 bases and J 13 bases; nucleotides not matched to a gene: 11. This CDR3 has 13 amino acids. CDR1 LNHDA and CDR2 SQIVND come from the germline V gene (reference sequence). The CDR3: CASSSFRDSLQFF. CDR3 DNA: TGTGCCAGTAGTTCGTTCCGGGACAGCTTACAGTTCTTC. Full variable domain (missing parts from reference TRBV19 and TRBJ2-1): DGGITQSPKYLFRKEGQNVTLSCEQNLNHDAMYWYRQDPGQGLRLIYYSQIVNDFQKGDIAEGYSVSREKKESFPLTVTSAQKNPTAFYLCASSSFRDSLQFFGPGTRLTVL.

This clonotype was seen only a few times. This chain joins TRBV7-2 and TRBJ2-1, with 9 bases that match TRBD2. The CDR3 runs 15 residues. The germline CDR1 and CDR2 sequences are SGHTA and FQGNSA. Trimming removed 2 bases from V and 8 bases from J; junction bases left unmatched: 7. The CDR3 is CASSLSSGIAHEQFF. The CDR3 nucleotides read TGTGCCAGCAGCTTATCTAGCGGGATAGCCCATGAGCAGTTCTTC.

This clonotype was counted ten times or more. The rearrangement links TRBV7-2 to TRBJ2-4, with D hard to call. With 5 bases removed from V and 7 bases from J, the gap between germline ends came to 15 bases. Germline V lookup: CDR1 SGHTA, CDR2 FQGNSA. This CDR3 comprises 14 residues. The CDR3 sequence: CASSKIRTVNIQYF. DNA of the CDR3: TGTGCCAGCAGCAAAATTAGGACGGTGAACATTCAGTACTTC.

This clonotype was seen a few times. The rearrangement links TRBV2 to TRBJ1-3; TRBD1 matches at 7 bases. The CDR3 has 17 residues. V shed 10 bases and J 0 bases; nucleotides not matched to a gene: 15. CDR1 and CDR2 from the germline V gene are SNHLY and FYNNEI. DNA for the CDR3: TGTGCCATCCCCAATCCCACAGGGGATTTCTCTGGAAACACCATATATTTT. Translating gives CAIPNPTGDFSGNTIYF.

The rearrangement links TRBV20-1 to TRBJ1-1, with D possibly TRBD1 on 5 matching bases. V lost 1 base and J 1 base, leaving 13 bases between the germline ends. Per germline, CDR1 DFQATT and CDR2 SNEGSKA (reference sequence). This CDR3 region has 15 residues. The CDR3 protein is CSARGTHGRNTEAFF. DNA for the CDR3: TGCAGTGCTAGAGGGACACACGGAAGGAACACTGAAGCTTTCTTT.

This clonotype has only a few counts. The chain couples TRBV9 to TRBJ1-2; a possible D gene is TRBD1 (6 bases). V lost 4 bases to trimming and J lost 6 bases, with 22 bases between them. The length of the CDR3 is 16 residues. Germline loops: CDR1 SGDLS, CDR2 YYNGEE. The CDR3 loop reads CASSILDRFSTDGYTF. The CDR3 coding sequence is TGTGCCAGCAGCATCCTAGACAGGTTCAGCACGGATGGCTACACCTTC.

This clonotype was picked up many times. The rearrangement links TRBV7-2 to TRBJ1-5, with TRBD1 matching over 8 bases. Losses at the gene ends were 0 bases for V and 5 bases for J; bases not matched to a gene: 6. CDR3 length equals 16 residues. Looked up from germline, CDR1 is SGHTA and CDR2 is FQGNSA. CDR3 sequence (DNA): TGTGCCAGCAGCTTAGCGATGTCAGGGGGCTATCAGCCCCAGCATTTT. Amino acid sequence: CASSLAMSGGYQPQHF.

The rearrangement joins TRBV30 to TRBJ1-1, with 8 bases that match TRBD1. Germline lookup yields CDR1 GTSNPN and CDR2 SVGIG (reference sequence). The CDR3 has 13 residues. V shed 4 bases, J shed 4 bases, and the junction held 5 bases outside the gene matches. The CDR3 nucleotides read TGTGCCTGGAACCAAGGACAGGGCACTGAAGCTTTCTTT. As protein: CAWNQGQGTEAFF.

The gene calls are TRBV6-6 and TRBJ1-1, with D perhaps TRBD1 (6 bases). The CDR3 totals 16 residues. V was trimmed by 0 bases and J by 7 bases, leaving 18 bases between them. Germline lookup yields CDR1 MNHNY and CDR2 SVGAGI (reference sequence). As DNA, the CDR3 is TGTGCCAGCAGTTACTCGGTCGGGGGGGGGCCAAGTGAAGCTTTCTTT. Translated, it gives CASSYSVGGGPSEAFF.

The V gene is TRBV7-9, the J gene TRBJ1-5, with TRBD1 identical over 12 bases. This CDR3 contains 17 residues. V trimming: 5 bases; J trimming: 0 bases; junction bases outside the gene matches: 5. Germline V CDR1 and CDR2: SEHNR, FQNEAQ (reference sequence). CDR3 in DNA: TGTGCCAGCAGCCTGGGACAGGGGGCTAATAGCAATCAGCCCCAGCATTTT. As protein: CASSLGQGANSNQPQHF.

The V call is TRBV4-3, the J call TRBJ2-3, with D maybe TRBD1 (6 bases). Germline CDR1 LGHNA, CDR2 YSLEER. There are 17 residues in the CDR3. Deletions cut 0 bases from V and 1 base from J, with 14 bases between. The CDR3 coding sequence is TGCGCCAGCAGCCAAGATCCGCCAGGGGCCGGCACAGATACGCAGTATTTT. Its protein is CASSQDPPGAGTDTQYF.

The V call is TRBV5-1, the J call TRBJ2-7; 11 bases are a match to TRBD2. The CDR3 runs to 15 residues. V trimming: 4 bases; J trimming: 0 bases; junction bases outside the gene matches: 3. Germline CDR1 is SGHRS and CDR2 is YFSETQ. CDR3 coding DNA: TGCGCCAGCAGCGAGGGACTAGCGGACTCCTACGAGCAGTACGTC. Amino acid sequence: CASSEGLADSYEQYV.

The chain has TRBV7-2 and TRBJ1-2; possible D gene TRBD1, 5 bases. CDR3 length: 15 residues. Trimming removed 6 bases at V and 6 bases at J, with 20 bases between. Per germline, CDR1 SGHTA and CDR2 FQGNSA. CDR3 sequence (DNA): TGTGCCAGCAGTAAAGGGGTGGGCAGGGTCGATGGCTACACCTTC. Amino acids: CASSKGVGRVDGYTF.

This chain joins TRBV28 and TRBJ2-5; 7 bases align to TRBD2. Germline V gene lookup returns CDR1 MDHEN and CDR2 SYDVKM. V trimming: 6 bases; J trimming: 0 bases; junction bases outside the gene matches: 4. The CDR3 sequence is 14 residues long. The CDR3 spells CASRGTSDQETQYF. The CDR3 coding sequence is TGTGCCAGCAGGGGTACTAGCGACCAAGAGACCCAGTACTTC.

This clonotype was detected only a few times. V usage is TRBV6-1 and J usage is TRBJ1-3, with D perhaps TRBD1 (6 bases). Trimming pared 3 bases from V and 4 bases from J, leaving 13 bases between. Germline CDR1 is MNHNS and CDR2 is SASEGT. The CDR3 loop spans 15 amino acids. CDR3 sequence: CASSDHGTSGNTIYF. The CDR3, as DNA: TGTGCCAGCAGTGACCATGGGACATCCGGAAACACCATATATTTT.

This clonotype has just a few counts. The rearrangement uses TRBV28 and TRBJ2-7; possibly TRBD1 or TRBD2 for D (5 bases each). Germline-derived CDR1 and CDR2 are MDHEN and SYDVKM. The CDR3 is 14 residues long. Trimming shortened V by 6 bases and J by 3 bases, and 15 bases separated the two germline ends. DNA for the CDR3: TGTGCCAGCAGGGCTAGGGACGGAGGCTACGAGCAGTACTTC. This encodes CASRARDGGYEQYF.

This clonotype has at least ten counts. The V and J genes are TRBV7-4 and TRBJ2-5; D unclear. The CDR3 is 12 residues long. From germline, CDR1 is SGHVT and CDR2 SQSDAQ. Trimming cost V 7 bases and J 5 bases, with 11 bases left between them. DNA for the CDR3: TGTGCCAGCACCCGAATCCGGGAGACCCAGTACTTC. Translated: CASTRIRETQYF.